Shown below are 15 T cell receptor beta chains from a single sample sequenced in a study of T cell responses to AZD1222 COVID-19 vaccine. Using immunoSEQ multiplex PCR, the repertoire was profiled, and TCRdb retains in-frame clones only, with some absent. The sample has some 150,000 clones, 80% to 95% seen once. The input for sequencing was peripheral blood, taken on day 0 of MenACWY control vaccination. These receptors were obtained from an adult in good health.

V is TRBV29-1 and J is TRBJ1-1; unclear D gene. The CDR3 is made up of 11 amino acids. The V end was cut by 7 bases, the J end by 0 bases, with 6 bases between. Germline CDR1 SQVTM, CDR2 ANQGSEA. The CDR3: CSGTLNTEAFF. The CDR3 coding sequence is TGCAGCGGGACCTTGAACACTGAAGCTTTCTTT. The whole variable domain, remainder taken from reference TRBV29-1 and TRBJ1-1, is SAVISQKPSRDICQRGTSLTIQCQVDSQVTMMFWYRQQPGQSLTLIATANQGSEATYESGFVIDKFPISRPNLTFSTLTVSNMSPEDSSIYLCSGTLNTEAFFGQGTRLTVV.

V and J are TRBV7-9 and TRBJ2-7, with TRBD2 matching over 10 bases. Germline CDR1 and CDR2: SEHNR and FQNEAQ (reference sequence). The J segment lost 2 bases and the V segment lost 6 bases, leaving 4 bases of the junction unmatched. This CDR3 comprises 14 residues. CDR3 in amino acids: CASSGLAETYEQYF. CDR3 coding DNA: TGTGCCAGCAGTGGACTAGCGGAAACCTACGAGCAGTACTTC.

This clone was counted a single time. This rearrangement joins TRBV6-5 to TRBJ1-1; a weak D match, TRBD1 (5 bases). Germline-derived CDR1 and CDR2 are MNHEY and SVGAGI. Trimming shortened V by 4 bases and J by 8 bases, and 14 bases separated the two germline ends. This CDR3 comprises 13 residues. CDR3 in amino acids: CASSSVGGSEAFF. The DNA of the CDR3 is TGTGCCAGCAGTTCAGTGGGGGGATCCGAAGCTTTCTTT.

The chain couples TRBV10-3 to TRBJ2-1; D unclear. Germline CDR1 is ENHRY and CDR2 is SYGVKD. This CDR3 is built from 13 residues. V was pared by 2 bases and J by 4 bases, with 6 bases between. CDR3 loop: CAISEPLYNEQFF. The CDR3 DNA reads as TGTGCCATCAGTGAGCCTCTGTACAATGAGCAGTTCTTC.

The rearrangement links TRBV11-3 to TRBJ1-1; TRBD1 might be the D (6 bases). The V gene lost 5 bases and the J gene lost 5 bases, with 12 bases spanning the gap. CDR1 SGHNT and CDR2 YENEEA come from the germline V gene. The CDR3 covers 13 residues. As DNA, the CDR3 is TGTGCCAGCAGCAACCTGAGGGGGACTGAAGCTTTCTTT. Residues: CASSNLRGTEAFF.

The V and J genes are TRBV7-8 and TRBJ2-1; TRBD1 aligns across 10 bases. Trimming removed 2 bases from V and 6 bases from J; junction bases left unmatched: 16. The CDR3 length is 19 residues. Germline V gene sequence: CDR1 SGHVS, CDR2 FQNEAQ. The CDR3, as DNA: TGTGCCAGCAGCTTAATGGGAAGAATGGGGACAGGGGCGAGCAATGAGCAGTTCTTC. Protein: CASSLMGRMGTGASNEQFF.

This clone was observed once. This chain's CDR3 is CASSVAYLAGKSSTDTQYF. The CDR3, as DNA: TGTGCCAGCAGCGTAGCTTACCTAGCGGGGAAATCTAGCACAGATACGCAGTATTTT. The chain links TRBV9 to TRBJ2-3; 9 nucleotides match TRBD2. The CDR3 sequence is 19 residues long. With V trimmed by 0 bases and J by 0 bases, 11 bases remained unmatched. Germline-derived CDR1 and CDR2 are SGDLS and YYNGEE.

To note about this clone: The CDR3 end shows no conserved phenylalanine or tryptophan, and so a read error is likely. This chain uses TRBV5-1 with TRBJ1-1; TRBD1 might be the D (5 bases). V lost 4 bases, J lost 1 base, and 14 bases lay in between. CDR1 and CDR2 (germline): SGHRS, YFSETQ. CDR3 size: 15 residues. The CDR3 sequence is CASSPNGHTNTEAFL. CDR3 nucleotides: TGCGCCAGCAGCCCGAATGGACACACGAACACTGAAGCTTTCCTT.

CDR3 region: CASGPTGSSYNEQFF. The CDR3 DNA sequence: TGTGCCAGCGGGCCTACAGGGAGCTCCTACAATGAGCAGTTCTTC. This chain uses TRBV7-9 with TRBJ2-1; D is perhaps TRBD1 (6 bases). The CDR3 runs to 15 residues. V gave up 8 bases and J gave up 0 bases, with 14 bases separating them. Germline lookup yields CDR1 SEHNR and CDR2 FQNEAQ (reference sequence).

This sequence joins TRBV11-3 and TRBJ2-1; D is possibly TRBD2 (7 bases). V was shortened by 5 bases and J by 3 bases, with 17 bases between the two germline ends. Per the germline V gene, CDR1 is SGHNT and CDR2 is YENEEA. The CDR3 is made up of 16 amino acids. In nucleotides, the CDR3 is TGTGCCAGCAGCCGGTGGGGGCTAGCGGTCTACAATGAGCAGTTCTTC. It yields the protein CASSRWGLAVYNEQFF.

The V call is TRBV28, the J call TRBJ1-1; the D gene is possibly TRBD1 (5 bases). Germline V gene lookup returns CDR1 MDHEN and CDR2 SYDVKM. Trimming took off 6 bases at V and 6 bases at J, with 11 bases between the two ends. This CDR3 contains 12 residues. The CDR3 reads CASRAGRPEAFF. CDR3 coding DNA: TGTGCCAGCAGAGCAGGGCGCCCTGAAGCTTTCTTT.

This clone has just one count. V usage is TRBV27 and J usage is TRBJ2-7; TRBD1 is a possible D gene (5 bases). V dropped 4 bases and J dropped 2 bases, with 9 bases sitting between them. The length of the CDR3 is 13 residues. Germline V CDR1 and CDR2: MNHEY, SMNVEV (reference sequence). For the CDR3, the DNA is TGTGCCAGCAGTTCAGGGTTTACCTACGAGCAGTACTTC. Protein sequence: CASSSGFTYEQYF.

The J gene is TRBJ2-5, the V gene TRBV5-1; 11 nucleotides match TRBD2. Germline CDR1 and CDR2: SGHRS and YFSETQ. The CDR3 extends over 17 amino acids. V gave up 2 bases and J gave up 5 bases; unmatched junction bases: 11. The CDR3 DNA reads TGCGCCAGCAGCTTTTGGCTAGCGGGGGGTCCCGGGGAGACCCAGTACTTC. Its protein product is CASSFWLAGGPGETQYF.

This chain links TRBV7-8 with TRBJ1-1; possible D gene TRBD1, 5 bases. The CDR3 runs 14 residues. V was shortened by 4 bases and J by 0 bases, with 9 bases between the two germline ends. Germline V gene data show CDR1 as SGHVS and CDR2 as FQNEAQ. The DNA of the CDR3 is TGTGCCAGCAGCTATATGGGGGTGAACACTGAAGCTTTCTTT. Residues: CASSYMGVNTEAFF.

The chain combines TRBV7-2 with TRBJ1-1; D unresolved. The CDR3 extends over 13 amino acids. CDR1 is SGHTA, CDR2 FQGNSA, per germline. The V end lost 0 bases, the J end lost 6 bases, and 8 bases lay between the germline ends. Here the CDR3 reads CASSLAWAAEAFF. The CDR3 DNA reads as TGTGCCAGCAGCTTAGCGTGGGCAGCTGAAGCTTTCTTT.